Given below is one T cell receptor (beta chain) in context. Assignment of participants to cohorts was predicated upon participant-reported clinical history. Germline V CDR1 and CDR2: SGHAT, FQNNGV. Trimming removed 5 bases at V and 4 bases at J, with 11 bases between. The CDR3 has 13 residues. These data are taken from a study of blood T cell repertoires in COVID-19. Sequenced by immunoSEQ multiplex PCR; TCRdb stores in-frame clones only, minus some. The data contain a few hundred thousand clones, roughly 90% of them singletons. This clonotype was obtained from a woman in her thirties who had been exposed to COVID-19. The sample comprised PBMCs or T cells enriched from blood (not recorded which). The chain employs TRBV11-2 and TRBJ1-1; D remains unclear. CDR3 DNA: TGTGCCAGCAGCCAGATCTTGGTCACTGAAGCTTTCTTT. Protein sequence: CASSQILVTEAFF. The complete variable domain, with remaining parts taken from reference TRBV11-2 and TRBJ1-1, reads EAGVAQSPRYKIIEKRQSVAFWCNPISGHATLYWYQQILGQGPKLLIQFQNNGVVDDSQLPKDRFSAERLKGVDSTLKIQPAKLEDSAVYLCASSQILVTEAFFGQGTRLTVV.